What follows are 21 T cell receptor beta chains derived from one specimen sequenced in a study of T cell responses to AZD1222 COVID-19 vaccine. Clones were read by immunoSEQ multiplex PCR, and TCRdb kept only the in-frame ones, dropping some. This sample has 120,000 or so clones; 88% occur once, and the top ten carry approximately 18%. This material consisted of peripheral blood, taken on day 0 of MenACWY control vaccination. Source of these receptors: an adult in good health.

The genes are TRBV7-9 and TRBJ1-1; D is undetermined. V shed 5 bases and J shed 1 base, with 8 bases lying between them. The CDR3 loop spans 13 amino acids. Germline assignment: CDR1 SEHNR and CDR2 FQNEAQ (reference sequence). CDR3 in DNA: TGTGCCAGCAGCCGTAGTAAGAACACTGAAGCTTTCTTT. Its protein is CASSRSKNTEAFF.

The V call is TRBV4-2, the J call TRBJ1-2, with D possibly matching TRBD1 (5 bases). Germline V gene sequence: CDR1 LGHNA, CDR2 YNFKEQ. Trimming removed 3 bases at V and 0 bases at J, with 8 bases between. This CDR3 spans 14 amino acids. CDR3 sequence reads: CASSHPGTNYGYTF. As DNA, the CDR3 is TGTGCCAGCAGCCACCCAGGGACTAACTATGGCTACACCTTC.

The chain carries TRBV14 and TRBJ2-5, with D unresolved. Germline V gene data show CDR1 as SGHDN and CDR2 as FVKESK. V lost 0 bases, J lost 3 bases, and 8 bases lay in between. CDR3 length: 14 amino acids. CDR3 residues: CASSQDPGKETQYF. The DNA for the CDR3 is TGTGCCAGCAGCCAAGATCCTGGGAAAGAGACCCAGTACTTC.

J is TRBJ1-1 and V is TRBV7-3; TRBD1 is a possible D gene (5 bases). V lost 4 bases, J lost 1 base, and 10 bases lay in between. The CDR3 length is 14 residues. Germline V gene data show CDR1 as SGHTA and CDR2 as FQGTGA. CDR3 in amino acids: CASSSMGENTEAFF. The CDR3 DNA reads TGTGCCAGCAGCTCCATGGGGGAGAACACTGAAGCTTTCTTT.

J is TRBJ1-2 and V is TRBV11-2; 7 positions match TRBD1. CDR3 length: 13 amino acids. Per the germline V gene, CDR1 is SGHAT and CDR2 is FQNNGV. The trim removed 8 bases at V and 7 bases at J, leaving 10 bases unmatched. CDR3 region: CASSAGGILGYTF. The CDR3 region has the DNA TGTGCCAGCTCCGCAGGGGGTATACTTGGCTACACCTTC.

This chain connects TRBV7-9 to TRBJ1-4; D call uncertain. CDR1 is SEHNR and CDR2 is FQNEAQ in the germline V gene (reference sequence). The CDR3 length is 15 residues. The V and J ends lost 0 bases and 5 bases respectively, with 10 bases between them. CDR3 loop: CASSLAQTKNEKLFF. CDR3 in DNA: TGTGCCAGCAGCTTAGCGCAGACGAAGAATGAAAAACTGTTTTTT.

The genes are TRBV19 and TRBJ1-4; D is unresolved. V was trimmed by 6 bases and J by 8 bases, leaving 16 bases between them. The length of the CDR3 is 14 residues. Germline values: CDR1 LNHDA, CDR2 SQIVND (reference sequence). DNA for the CDR3: TGTGCCAGTAGCCCGTCGACGGCCAGGGAAAAACTGTTTTTT. Translation: CASSPSTAREKLFF.

CDR3 protein: CASRWVRENSPLHF. Written as DNA, the CDR3 is TGTGCCAGCAGATGGGTGCGTGAAAATTCACCCCTCCACTTT. The J gene is TRBJ1-6, the V gene TRBV6-5, with D uncertain. The CDR3 sequence is 14 residues long. CDR1 MNHEY and CDR2 SVGAGI come from the germline V gene. The V and J ends lost 6 bases and 7 bases respectively, with 13 bases between them.

V gene TRBV6-5 combines with J gene TRBJ2-7; TRBD1 aligns across 9 bases. V dropped 6 bases and J dropped 6; count of bases not matched to a gene: 6. Germline V CDR1 and CDR2: MNHEY, SVGAGI. This CDR3 has 13 amino acids. The CDR3 here is CASSQTGGSEQYF. The CDR3 nucleotides are TGTGCCAGCAGCCAGACAGGGGGTTCCGAGCAGTACTTC.

The chain employs TRBV4-1 and TRBJ2-5, with D possibly TRBD1 on 6 matching bases. The ends were cut back, 3 bases at V and 4 bases at J, with 9 bases in the middle. The CDR3 is 13 amino acids. Germline lookup yields CDR1 MGHRA and CDR2 YSYEKL. In nucleotides, the CDR3 is TGCGCCAGCAGCCAGGTGGGGGCAGAGACCCAGTACTTC. Translating gives CASSQVGAETQYF.

The V call is TRBV28, the J call TRBJ2-5; 8 bases fit TRBD2. V shed 3 bases and J 5 bases; nucleotides not matched to a gene: 8. The CDR3 has 15 residues. Germline V gene lookup returns CDR1 MDHEN and CDR2 SYDVKM. DNA of the CDR3: TGTGCCAGCAGTTTTCGCAGTAGCGGGGAGGAGACCCAGTACTTC. Translation: CASSFRSSGEETQYF.

This chain joins TRBV18 and TRBJ2-2; 7 nucleotides align to TRBD1. This CDR3 is 15 amino acids long. Germline CDR1 KGHSH, CDR2 LQKENI. Losses at the gene ends were 1 base for V and 3 bases for J; bases not matched to a gene: 2. The CDR3 DNA reads TGTGCCAGCTCACCACGACAGGGCGACACCGGGGAGCTGTTTTTT. Translating it yields CASSPRQGDTGELFF.

The chain employs TRBV4-1 and TRBJ2-2, with D uncertain. V dropped 3 bases and J dropped 1 base, with 9 bases sitting between them. Germline-derived CDR1 and CDR2 are MGHRA and YSYEKL. The CDR3 sequence is 15 residues long. CDR3 region: CASSHPTMNTGELFF. The CDR3, as DNA: TGCGCCAGCAGCCATCCCACAATGAACACCGGGGAGCTGTTTTTT.

This chain links TRBV7-2 with TRBJ1-5, with D unresolved. The germline gives CDR1 SGHTA, CDR2 FQGNSA. V lost 4 bases and J lost 7, with 11 bases in between. The CDR3 sequence is 13 residues long. CDR3 bases: TGTGCCAGCAGCTCCATGGCTCGACAGCCCCAGCATTTT. Translation gives CASSSMARQPQHF.

This chain links TRBV20-1 with TRBJ2-1; 7 bases are a match to TRBD1. Germline V gene sequence: CDR1 DFQATT, CDR2 SNEGSKA (reference sequence). The CDR3 runs 17 residues. Trimming took 3 bases from V and 1 from J; bases not matched to a gene: 12. The CDR3 DNA reads as TGCAGTGCTAGTAACCCCAGGGGGATTCTATCCTACAATGAGCAGTTCTTC. Protein product: CSASNPRGILSYNEQFF.

V gene TRBV20-1 combines with J gene TRBJ1-1, with 8 bases identical to TRBD1. Trimming took 5 bases from V and 11 from J; bases not matched to a gene: 4. Germline V gives CDR1 DFQATT, CDR2 SNEGSKA (reference sequence). This CDR3 has 10 amino acids. The CDR3 loop is CSAPRDRAFF. CDR3 in DNA: TGCAGTGCTCCCCGGGACAGGGCTTTCTTT.

V usage is TRBV28 and J usage is TRBJ1-5; 7 bases fit TRBD1. This CDR3 is built from 15 residues. Germline values: CDR1 MDHEN, CDR2 SYDVKM. The V segment lost 5 bases and the J segment 7 bases; nucleotides outside the gene matches: 11. The CDR3 sequence is CASSLTGTVQQPQHF. The CDR3 DNA follows: TGTGCCAGCAGTCTGACCGGGACAGTCCAACAGCCCCAGCATTTT.

This clone was recorded only once. The chain joins TRBV20-1 to TRBJ2-7; D is uncertain. The CDR3 sequence is 11 residues long. In germline, CDR1 is DFQATT, CDR2 SNEGSKA (reference sequence). Trimming removed 6 bases from V and 5 bases from J, with 11 bases in between. CDR3 sequence reads: CSASRSNEQYF. The CDR3 DNA follows: TGCAGTGCAAGCAGATCTAACGAGCAGTACTTC.

A single count supports this clone. In nucleotides, the CDR3 is TGTGCCAGCAGCCTCACGACTAGCGGGATTTACAATGAGCAGTTCTTC. It codes for CASSLTTSGIYNEQFF. The rearrangement links TRBV9 to TRBJ2-1; 11 bases agree with TRBD2. V shed 4 bases, J shed 4 bases, and the junction held 7 bases outside the gene matches. CDR1 and CDR2 from the germline V gene are SGDLS and YYNGEE. CDR3 length: 16 amino acids.

Details on this clone: This CDR3 fails to terminate in the conserved phenylalanine or tryptophan, so it likely reflects a read error. The DNA is left out, because the CDR3 cannot be placed on it with certainty; the CDR3 is given as TCRdb lists it. This rearrangement joins TRBV6-4 to TRBJ1-4. The CDR3 totals 9 residues, both ends included. Per germline, CDR1 MRHNA and CDR2 SNTAGT. CDR3 residues: CASRGGPTC.

CDR3 region: CASSPQLTYEQYF. Written as DNA, the CDR3 is TGTGCCAGCAGCCCACAGTTAACCTACGAGCAGTACTTC. The chain is built from TRBV28 and TRBJ2-7, with unresolved D. This CDR3 region has 13 residues. Germline CDR1 reads MDHEN; CDR2 reads SYDVKM. V gave up 6 bases and J gave up 2 bases, with 11 bases separating them.